Listed below are T cell receptor beta chains from one sample, sequenced in a study of Ad26.COV2.S vaccination and SARS-CoV-2 variants. Libraries were prepared by immunoSEQ multiplex PCR; TCRdb keeps only in-frame clonotypes and omits some of them. The sample lists 300,000 to 350,000 clones; roughly 90% were seen once. This material consisted of peripheral blood, taken in a trial of Ad26.COV2.S vaccine versus placebo. The receptor set was obtained from a person between 18 and 65 years old who received the Ad26.COV2.S COVID-19 vaccine or a placebo. Each CDR3 is given with its conserved first and last residue. D genes are given only for firm matches. The size of a clone is reported for some rows only, either as once, few or many, or as a class for expanded clones.

V	size	D	J	CDR3	DNA
TRBV5-6	-	TRBD1	TRBJ1-2	CASSLVRDRGTYGYTF	TGTGCCAGCAGCTTGGTGCGGGACAGGGGCACCTATGGCTACACCTTC
TRBV7-2	-	TRBD2	TRBJ2-1	CASSPELAGVRSHNEQFF	TGTGCCAGCAGCCCAGAACTAGCGGGGGTAAGGAGCCACAATGAGCAGTTCTTC
TRBV7-6	-	-	TRBJ2-2	CASSLSTLLAMTGELFF	TGTGCCAGCAGCTTGAGTACCCTTCTAGCAATGACCGGGGAGCTGTTTTTT
TRBV24-1	-	-	TRBJ2-3	CATSEPDTDTQYF	TGTGCCACCAGTGAGCCAGACACAGATACGCAGTATTTT
TRBV6-2/TRBV6-3	-	-	TRBJ1-2	CASSHRDPNYGYTF	TGTGCCAGCAGTCACCGGGACCCTAACTATGGCTACACCTTC
TRBV28	-	-	TRBJ2-3	CASRMTADTQYF	TGTGCCAGCAGAATGACCGCAGATACGCAGTATTTT
TRBV4-3	-	-	TRBJ1-1	CASSQSRQTNTEAFF	TGCGCCAGCAGCCAGTCCCGACAGACGAACACTGAAGCTTTCTTT
TRBV19	-	-	TRBJ1-4	CATSDGPNEKLFF	TGTGCCACCTCGGACGGACCTAATGAAAAACTGTTTTTT
TRBV13	-	TRBD1	TRBJ1-6	CASSGGGTAQGPLHF	TGTGCCAGCAGCGGAGGCGGGACAGCTCAGGGGCCCCTCCACTTT
TRBV15	-	TRBD1	TRBJ2-2	CATSRGQGPDGELFF	TGTGCCACCAGCAGAGGACAGGGGCCAGATGGGGAGCTGTTTTTT
TRBV12-3/TRBV12-4	-	-	TRBJ2-4	CASSFDRINIQYF	TGTGCCAGCAGTTTTGACAGAATCAACATTCAGTACTTC
TRBV18	-	TRBD2	TRBJ2-3	CASSPLAGNTDTQYF	TGTGCCAGCTCACCCCTAGCGGGGAACACAGATACGCAGTATTTT
TRBV11-2	-	-	TRBJ2-5	CASSFSAQEGTQYF	TGCGCCAGCAGCTTTAGCGCCCAGGAGGGGACCCAGTACTTC
TRBV7-8	-	-	TRBJ1-3	CASSLYAGNTIYF	TGTGCCAGCAGCCTGTATGCTGGAAACACCATATATTTT
TRBV3-1/TRBV3-2	-	-	TRBJ2-1	CASSQDSWASSYNEQFF	TGTGCCAGCAGCCAAGATAGTTGGGCTAGCTCCTACAATGAGCAGTTCTTC
TRBV7-9	-	-	TRBJ2-2	CASKGARTSFLGELFF	TGTGCCAGCAAGGGGGCCCGGACTAGCTTCCTCGGGGAGCTGTTTTTT
TRBV7-8	once	TRBD1	TRBJ2-7	CASSLVVGTGGAGEQYF	TGTGCCAGCAGCTTAGTAGTGGGGACAGGGGGCGCGGGAGAGCAGTACTTC
TRBV5-6	-	-	TRBJ1-2	CASSFPLLPDYGYTF	TGTGCCAGCAGCTTTCCACTTCTCCCAGACTATGGCTACACCTTC
TRBV18	few	-	TRBJ1-5	CASSPTRGEPQHF	TGTGCCAGCTCACCGACCCGAGGGGAGCCCCAGCATTTT
TRBV27	-	-	TRBJ1-2	CASSLSVGGRSYGYTF	TGTGCCAGCAGTTTATCGGTGGGAGGACGGAGCTATGGCTACACCTTC
TRBV4-3	-	-	TRBJ1-1	CASSQVTGPEAFF	TGCGCCAGCAGCCAAGTAACGGGACCTGAAGCTTTCTTT
TRBV11-3	-	-	TRBJ2-2	CASSPQTGELFF	TGTGCCAGCAGCCCCCAGACCGGGGAGCTGTTTTTT
TRBV19	-	-	TRBJ1-5	CATLGGVYQPQHF	TGTGCCACCCTGGGGGGGGTGTATCAGCCCCAGCATTTT
TRBV6-5	-	-	TRBJ1-1	CASSPWPGIEAFF	TGTGCCAGTTCCCCCTGGCCGGGGATTGAAGCTTTCTTT
TRBV3-1/TRBV3-2	-	-	TRBJ1-1	CASSRRDEAFF	TGTGCCAGCAGCCGCAGGGACGAAGCTTTCTTT
TRBV5-1	-	-	TRBJ1-1	CASSLGGAGALNTEAFF	TGCGCCAGCAGCTTGGGAGGAGCAGGGGCGCTGAACACTGAAGCTTTCTTT
TRBV2	-	-	TRBJ2-2	CASSDRGSMTGELFF	TGTGCCAGCAGTGACAGGGGATCGATGACCGGGGAGCTGTTTTTT
TRBV12-3/TRBV12-4	-	-	TRBJ1-3	CASSLGTTLEHF	TGTGCCAGCAGTCTAGGGACGACCCTTGAACATTTT
TRBV7-2	few	-	TRBJ1-1	CASSLGFNTEAFF	TGTGCCAGCAGCTTAGGGTTTAACACTGAAGCTTTCTTT
TRBV4-3	-	TRBD2	TRBJ2-3	CASSQDWSGLNTDTQYF	TGCGCCAGCAGCCAAGATTGGTCGGGACTAAATACAGATACGCAGTATTTT
TRBV6-5	-	TRBD1	TRBJ2-2	CASRYDRVTGELFF	TGTGCCAGCAGATACGACAGGGTCACCGGGGAGCTGTTTTTT
TRBV2	-	-	TRBJ2-3	CASGRQFTQYF	TGTGCCAGCGGTAGACAATTTACGCAGTATTTT
TRBV29-1	few	-	TRBJ1-2	CSVEGETGRNYGYTF	TGCAGCGTTGAAGGTGAGACAGGTCGTAACTATGGCTACACCTTC
TRBV1	-	-	TRBJ2-3	CTSSQEAPDRAPDTQYF	TGCACCAGCAGCCAAGAAGCCCCGGACAGGGCCCCAGATACGCAGTATTTT
TRBV2	once	-	TRBJ1-2	CASSEARGNRSYGYTF	TGTGCCAGCAGTGAAGCGCGGGGGAATCGGTCTTATGGCTACACCTTC
TRBV6-2/TRBV6-3	-	TRBD2	TRBJ2-3	CASSWSELAGNTDTQYF	TGTGCCAGCAGTTGGTCCGAACTAGCGGGCAACACAGATACGCAGTATTTT
TRBV6-5	-	-	TRBJ1-2	CASRGGAAEFYGYTF	TGTGCCAGCCGGGGGGGAGCAGCAGAGTTTTATGGCTACACCTTC
TRBV4-1	-	-	TRBJ1-3	CASSERGETIYF	TGCGCCAGCAGCGAGAGAGGGGAAACCATATATTTT
TRBV28	-	TRBD1	TRBJ1-4	CASSRPQGGEKLFF	TGTGCCAGCAGTCGCCCCCAGGGGGGGGAAAAACTGTTTTTT
TRBV7-8	-	TRBD2	TRBJ2-1	CASSPMGGTSGFSYNEQFF	TGTGCCAGCAGCCCGATGGGCGGGACTAGCGGTTTCTCCTACAATGAGCAGTTCTTC
TRBV14	once	-	TRBJ2-5	CALQSSLGGTQYF	TGTGCTCTCCAGTCTAGCCTGGGAGGGACCCAGTACTTC
TRBV5-6	-	-	TRBJ1-3	CASSLRGGNTIYF	TGTGCCAGCAGCTTGAGGGGAGGAAACACCATATATTTT
TRBV30	-	-	TRBJ2-5	CAWSHPGTQYF	TGTGCCTGGAGTCACCCCGGAACCCAGTACTTC
TRBV7-3	-	-	TRBJ2-1	CASSLTGDPAYNEQFF	TGTGCCAGCAGCTTAACAGGGGACCCGGCGTACAATGAGCAGTTCTTC
TRBV12-5	-	TRBD1	TRBJ1-6	CASGLYGTGYNSPLHF	TGTGCTAGTGGTTTGTACGGGACAGGGTATAATTCACCCCTCCACTTT
TRBV12-3/TRBV12-4	-	-	TRBJ1-2	CASSFMHGYTF	TGTGCCAGCAGTTTTATGCATGGCTACACCTTC
TRBV7-2	once	-	TRBJ1-2	CASSSGRYGYTF	TGTGCCAGCAGCTCGGGTCGATATGGCTACACCTTC
TRBV14	few	-	TRBJ1-1	CASSPLMTGAGTEAFF	TGTGCCAGCAGCCCACTAATGACGGGAGCGGGCACTGAAGCTTTCTTT
TRBV6-2/TRBV6-3	once	-	TRBJ1-5	CASSYVVGVGNQPQHF	TGTGCCAGCAGTTACGTAGTCGGGGTCGGAAATCAGCCCCAGCATTTT
TRBV5-6	-	TRBD2	TRBJ2-7	CASSLAASGGQFLAYEQYF	TGTGCCAGCAGCTTGGCTGCTAGCGGGGGCCAATTTTTGGCGTACGAGCAGTACTTC
TRBV4-3	-	-	TRBJ1-5	CASSQVSGDQPQHF	TGCGCCAGCAGCCAAGTGTCAGGAGATCAGCCCCAGCATTTT
TRBV9	-	TRBD2	TRBJ2-1	CASSVVSGGYNEQFF	TGTGCCAGCAGCGTAGTGAGCGGGGGGTACAATGAGCAGTTCTTC
TRBV4-1	-	-	TRBJ1-1	CASSQGAGDTEAFF	TGCGCCAGCAGCCAAGGCGCAGGGGACACTGAAGCTTTCTTT
TRBV20-1	-	TRBD1	TRBJ1-1	CSASTGTGSTEAFF	TGCAGTGCTAGTACCGGGACAGGGTCTACTGAAGCTTTCTTT
TRBV30	-	-	TRBJ1-1	CAHANTEAFF	TGTGCCCACGCGAACACTGAAGCTTTCTTT
TRBV5-6	-	-	TRBJ1-1	CASRYRNTEAFF	TGTGCCAGCAGGTACAGGAACACTGAAGCTTTCTTT
TRBV19	-	TRBD1	TRBJ1-2	CASSLGQTPSGYTF	TGTGCCAGTAGTCTGGGACAGACTCCGTCTGGCTACACCTTC
TRBV19	-	-	TRBJ2-1	CASSIINSSYNEQFF	TGTGCCAGTAGTATCATAAATAGCTCCTACAATGAGCAGTTCTTC
TRBV4-1	-	TRBD1	TRBJ1-2	CASSHWGGVTGSTKTLYGYTF	TGCGCCAGCAGCCATTGGGGGGGGGTGACAGGGTCTACCAAAACCCTATATGGCTACACCTTC